This T cell receptor beta chain was sequenced during a study of T-cell memory formation after mild COVID-19. Study as a whole: TCR clusters largely stayed donor specific.

Study-level points and caveats: In second-wave clones peaking day 37, SARS-CoV-2 specificity remained unconfirmed. CD4+ contracting clones were found mainly in CM and EM, and CD8+ ones in EMRA. Day 15 to 85 contracting clones showed balanced CD4/CD8; day 15 to 37 expanders favored CD4+.

MiXCR was run by TCRdb on the 5' RACE reads, yielding one entry per CDR3 protein. This sample carries some 120,000 distinct CDR3 sequences, more than 15% of them seen once, and the ten largest clones take approximately 15%. This clonotype has ten or more counts. The antigen is unknown. The sequence was collected from an adult woman who had mild COVID-19 (a few samples of this study predate the infection). Cell type and time point are not known. Sequenced: PBMCs or a T cell subset sorted from them (not recorded which).

This CDR3 is CSANRGDTGELFF. The CDR3 DNA follows: TGCAGTGCTAACAGGGGGGACACCGGGGAGCTGTTTTTT. The gene calls are TRBV20-1 and TRBJ2-2; 8 bases are a match to TRBD1. V was clipped by 4 bases and J by 3 bases; unmatched bases: 1. The CDR3 contains 13 residues. Germline V lookup: CDR1 DFQATT, CDR2 SNEGSKA (reference sequence).